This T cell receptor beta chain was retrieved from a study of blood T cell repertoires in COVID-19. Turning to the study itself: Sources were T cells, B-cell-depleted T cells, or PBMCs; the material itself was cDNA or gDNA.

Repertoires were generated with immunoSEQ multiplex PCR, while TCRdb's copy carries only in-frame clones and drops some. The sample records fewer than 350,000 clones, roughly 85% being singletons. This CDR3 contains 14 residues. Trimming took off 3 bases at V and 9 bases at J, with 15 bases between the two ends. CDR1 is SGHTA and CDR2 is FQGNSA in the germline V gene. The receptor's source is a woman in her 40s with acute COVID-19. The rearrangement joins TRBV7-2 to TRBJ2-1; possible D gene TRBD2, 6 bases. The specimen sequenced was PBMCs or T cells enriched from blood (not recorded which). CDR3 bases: TGTGCCAGCAGCTTGGCACAACTGGGGGGTGAGCAGTTCTTC. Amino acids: CASSLAQLGGEQFF.